Sequencing of this T cell receptor beta chain was carried out in a study of blood T cells in healthy people across ages. Study summary: Every two T cells gave about one barcoded beta molecule via template switching.

Combining a sample-barcoded 5' primer with a J-beta primer mix, a second PCR ran for roughly 7 to 11 cycles. TCRdb itself ran the 5' RACE reads through MiXCR, one entry per CDR3 protein. This table holds around 1,500,000 distinct CDR3 sequences, 28% found once. This CDR3 comprises 15 residues. The germline V and J ends were trimmed by 4 bases and 6 bases, with 18 bases remaining between them. Germline V gene sequence: CDR1 LGHDT, CDR2 YNNKEL (reference sequence). Study-level points and caveats: While age rose, TCR beta diversity per million T cells dropped in a roughly linear way. It was held that diversity estimates obtained from one million T cells represented underestimates.

For this clonotype: The antigen is unknown.

The V and J genes are TRBV3-1 and TRBJ1-1, with D possibly being TRBD1 (5 bases). Sequenced input: blood. This sequence originates from a woman aged 25-40 years in good health. In nucleotides, the CDR3 is TGTGCCAGCAGCCTCTTCCCCCAGGGTCCGCCTGAAGCTTTCTTT. It codes for CASSLFPQGPPEAFF.